The 28 T cell receptor beta chains in this list originate from one sample, sequenced in a study of vaccination effects on CD4 cells after COVID-19. In the ViraFEST assay, antigen-specific CD4+ clonotypes were identified by expansion after peptide-pool stimulation. The authors isolated CD4+ T cells after around 10 days of culture. These receptors lack a known antigen. Using immunoSEQ multiplex PCR, the repertoire was profiled, and TCRdb retains in-frame clones only, with some absent. Here the sample spans roughly 23,000 clones, about three quarters being singletons. Source: CD4+ T cells from PBMCs cultured with HCoV-229E spike peptides, taken before COVID-19 vaccination. The source of these receptors is a human donor who received a COVID-19 vaccine.

The chain employs TRBV7-9 and TRBJ1-1; perhaps TRBD1 as D (5 bases). CDR3 length equals 11 residues. From germline, CDR1 is SEHNR and CDR2 FQNEAQ (reference sequence). The V and J ends lost 1 base and 8 bases respectively, with 5 bases between them. In DNA form, the CDR3 reads TGTGCCAGCAGCTTAGGGGGGGAAGCTTTCTTT. Its protein is CASSLGGEAFF.

This clone occurred once. J is TRBJ2-5 and V is TRBV25-1; 8 positions agree with TRBD1. V lost 4 bases, J lost 5 bases, and 3 bases stayed unmatched. Germline V gives CDR1 MGHDK, CDR2 SYGVNS. The CDR3 totals 13 residues. The CDR3 region is CASSVTGAETQYF. The CDR3 DNA reads TGTGCCAGCAGTGTGACAGGGGCGGAGACCCAGTACTTC.

V usage is TRBV5-1 and J usage is TRBJ2-1, with D hard to call. There are 14 residues in the CDR3. Between the trimmed V and J ends, which lost 4 bases and 5 bases, there was a span of 13 bases. In germline, CDR1 is SGHRS, CDR2 YFSETQ. The CDR3 DNA reads TGCGCCAGCAGCCCGGGCCGGGCGGACAATGAGCAGTTCTTC. Translating gives CASSPGRADNEQFF. Based on the CDR3 plus reference TRBV5-1 and TRBJ2-1, the full variable domain is KAGVTQTPRYLIKTRGQQVTLSCSPISGHRSVSWYQQTPGQGLQFLFEYFSETQRNKGNFPGRFSGRQFSNSRSEMNVSTLELGDSALYLCASSPGRADNEQFFGPGTRLTVL.

V usage is TRBV6-5 and J usage is TRBJ2-7; D unresolved. The germline V gene encodes CDR1 MNHEY and CDR2 SVGAGI. The CDR3 is made up of 12 amino acids. V gave up 7 bases and J gave up 2 bases, with 9 bases separating them. The CDR3 DNA sequence: TGTGCCAGCATGCCAGAACCCTACGAGCAGTACTTC. This gives the protein CASMPEPYEQYF.

The chain is built from TRBV11-2 and TRBJ2-7; perhaps TRBD1 as D (7 bases). The CDR3 contains 14 residues. Trimming took 7 bases from V and 8 from J, leaving 21 bases between them. CDR1 is SGHAT and CDR2 is FQNNGV in the germline V gene. Here the CDR3 reads CASNAGQRGSQQYF. DNA for the CDR3: TGTGCCAGCAATGCGGGACAGAGAGGTAGTCAGCAGTACTTC.

The V call is TRBV20-1, the J call TRBJ1-2; TRBD1 might be the D (6 bases). V was trimmed by 3 bases and J by 2 bases, leaving 13 bases between them. This CDR3 comprises 14 residues. Germline CDR1 reads DFQATT; CDR2 reads SNEGSKA (reference sequence). This CDR3 reads CSASSTGTNYGYTF. DNA for the CDR3: TGCAGTGCTAGTAGCACAGGGACCAACTATGGCTACACCTTC.

V usage is TRBV25-1 and J usage is TRBJ1-1; D gene unclear. Trimming took off 2 bases at V and 0 bases at J, with 7 bases between the two ends. CDR1 is MGHDK, CDR2 SYGVNS, per germline. The CDR3 is 14 residues long. CDR3 in DNA: TGTGCCAGCAGTGAAGCAGGAATGAACACTGAAGCTTTCTTT. Amino acid sequence: CASSEAGMNTEAFF.

The V and J genes are TRBV18 and TRBJ1-4, with no clear D. With 3 bases removed from V and 5 bases from J, the gap between germline ends came to 10 bases. Germline assignment: CDR1 KGHSH and CDR2 LQKENI. The CDR3 has 14 residues. CDR3 protein: CASSPWDGNEKLFF. DNA for the CDR3: TGTGCCAGCTCACCGTGGGATGGGAATGAAAAACTGTTTTTT.

The chain is built from TRBV12-3 or TRBV12-4 and TRBJ1-2; no clear D. Trimming took off 3 bases at V and 4 bases at J, with 9 bases between the two ends. This CDR3 comprises 13 residues. The CDR3 region has the DNA TGTGCCAGCAGTTTTTCGAGGGTCTATGGCTACACCTTC. Protein: CASSFSRVYGYTF.

In this sample, this clone turned up a few times. The J gene is TRBJ1-2, the V gene TRBV29-1; D uncertain. CDR1 and CDR2 (germline): SQVTM, ANQGSEA. V was trimmed by 4 bases and J by 3 bases, leaving 9 bases between them. This CDR3 comprises 12 residues. CDR3 region: CSVVFSYYGYTF. CDR3 DNA: TGCAGCGTTGTCTTCTCCTACTATGGCTACACCTTC. The complete variable domain, with remaining parts taken from reference TRBV29-1 and TRBJ1-2, reads SAVISQKPSRDICQRGTSLTIQCQVDSQVTMMFWYRQQPGQSLTLIATANQGSEATYESGFVIDKFPISRPNLTFSTLTVSNMSPEDSSIYLCSVVFSYYGYTFGSGTRLTVV.

The chain uses TRBV10-1 and TRBJ2-1, with TRBD2 matching over 12 bases. The CDR3 covers 17 residues. The J segment lost 6 bases and the V segment lost 6 bases, leaving 12 bases of the junction unmatched. Looked up from germline, CDR1 is WNHNN and CDR2 is SYGVQD (reference sequence). The CDR3 reads CASSLTSGSSLGNEQFF. The DNA for the CDR3 is TGCGCCAGCAGCCTGACTAGCGGGAGTTCGTTGGGCAATGAGCAGTTCTTC.

Worth noting for this clone: Other DNA sequences in the same sample also yield this CDR3. The gene calls are TRBV5-1 and TRBJ2-7; 10 bases align to TRBD1. After removal of 4 bases from V and 3 bases from J, the junction contained 4 bases not matched to a gene. This CDR3 region has 14 residues. The V gene's germline CDR1 is SGHRS and CDR2 YFSETQ. CDR3 residues: CASSPGQGSYEQYF. CDR3 coding DNA: TGCGCCAGCAGCCCGGGACAGGGGAGCTACGAGCAGTACTTC.

The chain employs TRBV5-4 and TRBJ2-2; a possible D gene is TRBD2 (6 bases). Germline values: CDR1 SGHNT, CDR2 YYREEE (reference sequence). V was clipped by 7 bases and J by 0 bases, with 13 bases between them. The CDR3 covers 15 residues. The CDR3 nucleotides read TGTGCCAGCGGTTTAGGCGGGGCGAACACCGGGGAGCTGTTTTTT. As protein: CASGLGGANTGELFF. The variable domain in full, completed from reference TRBV5-4 and TRBJ2-2, reads ETGVTQSPTHLIKTRGQQVTLRCSSQSGHNTVSWYQQALGQGPQFIFQYYREEENGRGNFPPRFSGLQFPNYSSELNVNALELDDSALYLCASGLGGANTGELFFGEGSRLTVL.

The gene calls are TRBV3-1 (or the pseudogene TRBV3-2) and TRBJ2-3; 12 bases align to TRBD2. CDR1 and CDR2 (germline): LGHDT, YNNKEL (reference sequence). The CDR3 runs to 15 residues. V dropped 7 bases and J dropped 5; count of bases not matched to a gene: 7. The CDR3 coding sequence is TGTGCCAGCACCACACTAGCGGGGGGATTAGATACGCAGTATTTT. Translation gives CASTTLAGGLDTQYF.

This rearrangement joins TRBV27 to TRBJ2-7, with 8 positions matching TRBD1. Germline CDR1 reads MNHEY; CDR2 reads SMNVEV (reference sequence). The V and J ends lost 6 bases and 6 bases, in that order; junction bases with no gene match: 7. The CDR3 is made up of 13 amino acids. The CDR3, as DNA: TGTGCCAGCAGCAGGGGGCGCGGGTTCGAGCAGTACTTC. Protein: CASSRGRGFEQYF.

V gene TRBV5-1 combines with J gene TRBJ2-3; 10 nucleotides line up with TRBD1. The germline gives CDR1 SGHRS, CDR2 YFSETQ. This CDR3 comprises 15 residues. The V and J ends lost 3 bases and 4 bases, in that order; junction bases with no gene match: 5. The CDR3 DNA is TGCGCCAGCAGCTCCGGACAGGGGGGATCAGATACGCAGTATTTT. Its protein product is CASSSGQGGSDTQYF.

In this sample, this clone turned up a few times. This chain uses TRBV30 with TRBJ2-7; the match to TRBD2 covers 8 bases. The CDR3 spans 14 residues. V dropped 0 bases and J dropped 11; count of bases not matched to a gene: 12. The V gene's germline CDR1 is GTSNPN and CDR2 SVGIG (reference sequence). The CDR3 loop is CAWSVLTSGVRKYF. CDR3 nucleotide sequence: TGTGCCTGGAGTGTATTAACTAGCGGAGTTAGAAAGTACTTC.

The chain recombines TRBV7-6 with TRBJ1-1, with TRBD1 as a possible D gene (5 bases). Trimming pared 1 base from V and 3 bases from J, leaving 12 bases between. The CDR3 has 15 residues. Germline CDR1 SGHVS, CDR2 FNYEAQ. The CDR3 bases are TGTGCCAGCAGCTTAGAGGGTCTGGGGGACACTGAAGCTTTCTTT. Residues: CASSLEGLGDTEAFF.

The chain joins TRBV5-1 to TRBJ1-4, with D possibly matching TRBD1 (5 bases). The V and J ends lost 0 bases and 3 bases respectively, with 15 bases between them. In germline, CDR1 is SGHRS, CDR2 YFSETQ. CDR3 length equals 17 residues. This CDR3 reads CASSLGQGSVANEKLFF. CDR3 nucleotide sequence: TGCGCCAGCAGCTTGGGGCAGGGATCCGTTGCTAATGAAAAACTGTTTTTT.

This clone was recorded only once. The gene calls are TRBV9 and TRBJ1-3; D gene ambiguous. There are 19 residues in the CDR3. V shed 2 bases and J shed 0 bases, with 21 bases lying between them. Germline assignment: CDR1 SGDLS and CDR2 YYNGEE. The CDR3 protein is CASSVTSMAAAGSGNTIYF. For the CDR3, the DNA is TGTGCCAGCAGCGTCACCTCCATGGCAGCCGCAGGCTCTGGAAACACCATATATTTT.

The chain recombines TRBV30 with TRBJ2-2; 9 nucleotides align to TRBD1. J lost 6 bases, V lost 2 bases, and 4 bases had no gene match. Germline CDR1 reads GTSNPN; CDR2 reads SVGIG (reference sequence). CDR3 size: 14 residues. This chain's CDR3 is CAWSLDRGAGELFF. In DNA, the CDR3 is TGTGCCTGGAGTCTCGACAGGGGGGCCGGGGAGCTGTTTTTT.

This clone was observed a single time. The rearrangement links TRBV10-2 to TRBJ2-7, with D hard to call. Trimming pared 5 bases from V and 3 bases from J, leaving 11 bases between. The CDR3 extends over 13 amino acids. Germline V gives CDR1 WSHSY, CDR2 SAAADI. The CDR3, as DNA: TGCGCCAGCAGTTGGCAGGAAAACTACGAGCAGTACTTC. Its protein product is CASSWQENYEQYF.

As regards this clone: The junction shows a germline mismatch at one end, possibly a read error. The rearrangement links TRBV6-5 to TRBJ1-4; D is uncertain. The CDR3 has 15 amino acids. Germline V gene data show CDR1 as MNHEY and CDR2 as SVGAGI. The CDR3 loop reads CASSYSGNTGEKLFF. The CDR3 DNA sequence: TGTGCCAGCAGCTACTCGGGGAACACGGGGGAAAAACTGTTTTTT.

This clone has more than one count but fewer than ten. The V gene is TRBV10-1, the J gene TRBJ2-2, with 8 nucleotides matching TRBD1. From germline, CDR1 is WNHNN and CDR2 SYGVQD (reference sequence). The V gene end was trimmed by 5 bases and the J gene end by 6 bases; junction bases not matched to a gene: 5. The length of the CDR3 is 14 residues. The CDR3 DNA sequence: TGCGCCAGCAGTAAGGACAGGGTGGCCGGGGAGCTGTTTTTT. This encodes CASSKDRVAGELFF.

This clone was observed a single time. This chain connects TRBV21-1 to TRBJ2-1; whether TRBD2, the table's D call, matches the DNA was not checked. TRBV21-1 counts as a pseudogene. The CDR3 totals 23 residues. In nucleotides, the CDR3 is TGTGCCAGCAGCAAAGCCCCCGCGACAGTAGGACTAGCGGGAGTTAGCTCCTACAATGAGCAGTTCTTC. It encodes CASSKAPATVGLAGVSSYNEQFF.

V usage is TRBV9 and J usage is TRBJ2-1; D might be TRBD1 or TRBD2, each matching 5 bases. Germline values: CDR1 SGDLS, CDR2 YYNGEE. The V end was cut by 3 bases, the J end by 0 bases, with 10 bases between. The CDR3 length is 15 residues. The CDR3 region is CASSAGTTSYNEQFF. CDR3 bases: TGTGCCAGCAGCGCCGGGACGACCTCCTACAATGAGCAGTTCTTC.

V usage is TRBV5-1 and J usage is TRBJ1-1; no clear D gene. The CDR3 has 14 residues. Trimming pared 0 bases from V and 5 bases from J, leaving 11 bases between. Germline lookup yields CDR1 SGHRS and CDR2 YFSETQ. CDR3 in amino acids: CASSLDPGGTEAFF. Written as DNA, the CDR3 is TGCGCCAGCAGCTTGGACCCGGGAGGGACTGAAGCTTTCTTT.

As for this clone: The same CDR3 can be traced to other DNA sequences in this sample. This sequence joins TRBV9 and TRBJ1-3, with TRBD1 as a possible D gene (6 bases). Germline lookup yields CDR1 SGDLS and CDR2 YYNGEE. Trimming stripped 0 bases from V and 3 bases from J, with 7 bases between. This CDR3 is built from 14 residues. Here the CDR3 DNA reads TGTGCCAGCAGCGTAGGGACAGTTGGAAACACCATATATTTT. Its protein is CASSVGTVGNTIYF.